This T cell receptor (beta chain) was identified during a study of human T cells and chemical hapten exposure (dated by TCRdb to the early 2020s). Study-level background: For sensitization, 2% DPC in acetone was applied to a roughly 2 cm by roughly 2 cm area of upper inner arm skin. Throughout the study period of 20 to 25 weeks, patients also received therapeutic DPC doses to the scalp every week. Patch testing was performed on the upper back with Finn chambers containing 0.01% DPC, and the patch tests were scored after 6 days according to International Contact Dermatitis Research Group standards. The patient cohort, mostly female, included alopecia areata with under or over 50% scalp involvement, alopecia totalis and alopecia universalis. Libraries were combined into a pool for sequencing, and differences in TCR yield between samples came mainly from small differences in library volumes within the pool. The study tracked peripheral blood TCR repertoire changes in vivo during primary and secondary sensitization to the hapten diphenylcyclopropenone (DPC) in alopecia patients. Blood samples were taken from patients before sensitization (week 0) and at 2, 6 and about 24 weeks after DPC sensitization. Under 30 alopecia patients gave blood for TCR sequencing at one to four time points (pre-sensitization, 2, 6 and 24 weeks).

There are many counts of this clonotype. Its cognate antigen has yet to be identified. Base-call qualities are not available, and no considerably larger clone is one nucleotide away. The protocol used for the library was RACE. Instrument used: NextSeq 500. Library preparation attached unique molecular identifiers to individual cDNA molecules for quantitative, reproducible TCR counting. From each blood RNA sample, both TCR alpha and TCR beta chains were sequenced. The original pipeline was this. A median of about 87,000 TCRs per sample was observed, with a range of about 20,000 to 700,000. V, J and CDR3 annotation of the TCR reads was carried out using the Decombinator software suite. Every sample was subsampled to the same number of TCRs (28,000) for the PS versus PT1 abundance plots. TCRs were defined as expanded if absent before sensitization and observed at least eight times at the 2-week time point. TCRdb reanalyzed the raw reads on its own, using fastp at Q25 for trimming and MiXCR for clone calling, and kept in-frame beta chains. Rows matching on CDR3 protein sequence are summarized as one entry with the most common DNA and genes. V and J calls and clone size were set by TCRdb, not the authors. The sample table shows about 260,000 distinct CDR3 sequences, and about 8.6% are seen once. The ten largest clones capture 2% to 3% of the sample.

Reading from cysteine to phenylalanine, the CDR3 counts 14 amino acids. This entry keeps only the CDR3 DNA: 42 bases, framed from base 1. V is pruned by 5 bases and J by 7 bases, leaving 8 bases of the junction without a gene match. Via the germline V gene (reference sequence), CDR1 is DFQATT and CDR2 SNEGSKA. Summary of the overall study and its limitations: Repeated subsampling changed both the strength of the expansion versus patch-test correlation and the threshold at which the correlation became significant. DPC sensitization did not change how many TCRs were above 1 in 1000 frequency, and no evidence was found of alterations in global repertoire structure. Because every patient had alopecia, a presumed autoimmune disease, the patients' immune response might differ from that of healthy individuals. Patch test score correlated positively with the number of PT1 expanded TCRs, reaching significance at thresholds 8, 16 and 32 but not at 4. Significantly more large CDR3 similarity clusters were formed by expanded TCRs than by pre-sensitization or healthy control sets, consistent with antigen-driven responses.

In the paper's terms, the time point label means: pre-sensitization, week 0. In light of the paper, this sample's treatment or condition label describes: therapeutic diphenylcyclopropenone sensitization with weekly scalp DPC. Blood at each patch-test visit was drawn before the patch test was applied. Eligible patients were aged 18 to 70, diagnosed with alopecia, deemed suitable for DPC therapy, and excluded if pregnant. Total RNA was extracted from unfractionated whole blood that had been collected in Tempus Blood RNA tubes. The source is a woman aged 40 to 55 with alopecia areata. Some clones in this sample may be carry-over from other donors' samples. The sample consisted of whole blood, taken in connection with sensitization to the hapten diphenylcyclopropenone (DPC). The rearranged chain carries TRBV20-1 and TRBJ2-7, with 13 junctional bases fitting TRBD2. The CDR3 reads as follows: CSASSGLAGREQYF. In nucleotides, the sequence is TGCAGTGCTTCCTCGGGACTAGCGGGACGGGAGCAGTACTTC.